This entry lists 28 T cell receptor beta chains sequenced from one sample in a study of OX40 agonist ivuxolimab in advanced cancers. Clones were read by immunoSEQ multiplex PCR, and TCRdb kept only the in-frame ones, dropping some. This table has about 82,000 clones, about nine tenths appearing once. Sequencing was performed on CD4+ or CD8+ T cells sorted from blood, taken in a trial of the OX40 agonist ivuxolimab. The receptors derive from an adult with an advanced solid tumor such as melanoma, head and neck, liver or kidney cancer.

This chain links TRBV7-9 with TRBJ2-2, with D maybe TRBD1 (6 bases). Looked up from germline, CDR1 is SEHNR and CDR2 is FQNEAQ (reference sequence). The V end was cut by 1 base, the J end by 5 bases, with 20 bases between. This CDR3 comprises 18 residues. DNA for the CDR3: TGTGCCAGCAGCTTAGGGCCGGTGGGGGCTCGCCTGACCGGGGAGCTGTTTTTT. Residues: CASSLGPVGARLTGELFF.

The gene calls are TRBV6-5 and TRBJ2-1; D gene ambiguous. The V end lost 6 bases, the J end lost 5 bases, and 8 bases lay between the germline ends. CDR1 and CDR2 from the germline V gene are MNHEY and SVGAGI. The CDR3 is 12 amino acids. CDR3 nucleotide sequence: TGTGCCAGCAGCTCCGAACACAATGAGCAGTTCTTC. Protein sequence: CASSSEHNEQFF.

This clone appeared a single time. This rearrangement joins TRBV6-4 to TRBJ1-6, with 9 bases aligning to TRBD1. J lost 8 bases, V lost 4 bases, and 9 bases had no gene match. The CDR3 contains 16 residues. Germline CDR1 MRHNA, CDR2 SNTAGT. As DNA, the CDR3 is TGTGCCAGCAGTGCCGTGGGACAGGGATCGGATTCACCCCTCCACTTT. Protein sequence: CASSAVGQGSDSPLHF.

The chain has TRBV27 and TRBJ2-3; the D call may be TRBD1 or TRBD2 (5 bases each). Trimming shortened V by 8 bases and J by 0 bases, and 18 bases separated the two germline ends. From germline, CDR1 is MNHEY and CDR2 SMNVEV (reference sequence). The CDR3 totals 16 residues. CDR3 bases: TGTGCCAGCGGCCGACGGGGCTTGACTAGCACAGATACGCAGTATTTT. This translates into CASGRRGLTSTDTQYF.

J is TRBJ2-3 and V is TRBV18; TRBD1 matches at 7 bases. The CDR3 length is 15 residues. V lost 2 bases to trimming and J lost 4 bases; unmatched junction nucleotides: 6. The V gene's germline CDR1 is KGHSH and CDR2 LQKENI. The CDR3 bases are TGTGCCAGCTCACCAAACAGGGGTTTAGCAGATACGCAGTATTTT. Its translation: CASSPNRGLADTQYF.

V is TRBV6-5 and J is TRBJ1-1; D might be TRBD1 (6 bases). The CDR3 contains 15 residues. The germline gives CDR1 MNHEY, CDR2 SVGAGI. Trimming removed 5 bases from V and 10 bases from J, with 23 bases in between. The CDR3 region is CASSPTGGAAGVAFF. In DNA, the CDR3 is TGTGCCAGCAGTCCTACCGGGGGGGCCGCGGGCGTAGCTTTCTTT.

The rearrangement joins TRBV9 to TRBJ1-4; a possible D gene is TRBD1 (5 bases). Germline V lookup: CDR1 SGDLS, CDR2 YYNGEE. V lost 7 bases to trimming and J lost 0 bases, with 16 bases between them. The CDR3 runs 16 residues. In DNA, the CDR3 is TGTGCCAGCTGTGTGGGGGGTCGGGCAACTAATGAAAAACTGTTTTTT. Translated, it gives CASCVGGRATNEKLFF.

The chain has TRBV9 and TRBJ2-1; TRBD2 aligns across 14 bases. The CDR3 extends over 15 amino acids. J gave up 8 bases and V 4 bases, and 5 bases lay outside the gene matches. Germline V CDR1 and CDR2: SGDLS, YYNGEE. The CDR3: CASSTTSGGAYEQFF. CDR3 in DNA: TGTGCCAGCAGCACGACTAGCGGGGGGGCATATGAGCAGTTCTTC.

This chain links TRBV7-9 with TRBJ2-7; maybe TRBD2 (5 bases). The ends were cut back, 4 bases at V and 4 bases at J, with 11 bases in the middle. The CDR3 has 13 residues. CDR1 and CDR2 from the germline V gene are SEHNR and FQNEAQ (reference sequence). The CDR3 protein is CASSSPGKYEQYF. The CDR3 DNA is TGTGCCAGCAGCTCCCCGGGGAAATACGAGCAGTACTTC.

The chain couples TRBV14 to TRBJ2-3; either TRBD1 or TRBD2 may fit D (5 bases each). The V gene's germline CDR1 is SGHDN and CDR2 FVKESK. The length of the CDR3 is 14 residues. Deletions cut 4 bases from V and 2 bases from J, with 10 bases between. CDR3 loop: CASSRTGTTDTQYF. Written as DNA, the CDR3 is TGTGCCAGCAGCCGTACGGGGACCACAGATACGCAGTATTTT.

The chain employs TRBV7-9 and TRBJ2-1; D is ambiguous. Trimming left V 2 bases short and J 5 bases short, with 13 bases between. The germline V gene encodes CDR1 SEHNR and CDR2 FQNEAQ (reference sequence). The CDR3 is 15 amino acids. The DNA of the CDR3 is TGTGCCAGCAGCTTAATCCCCAGTATGCACAATGAGCAGTTCTTC. Translated: CASSLIPSMHNEQFF.

V is TRBV19 and J is TRBJ1-5; D is uncertain. The CDR3 spans 15 residues. Germline CDR1 is LNHDA and CDR2 is SQIVND (reference sequence). The V gene lost 3 bases and the J gene lost 1 base, with 10 bases spanning the gap. The CDR3 coding sequence is TGTGCCAGTAGTATCGCGGGAGGGAGCAATCAGCCCCAGCATTTT. Protein: CASSIAGGSNQPQHF.

Here the CDR3 reads CASSLAGWIGGEQYF. In DNA form, the CDR3 reads TGTGCCAGCAGTTTGGCGGGTTGGATAGGGGGCGAGCAGTACTTC. The J gene is TRBJ2-7, the V gene TRBV27; a weak D match, TRBD1 (6 bases). Germline CDR1 and CDR2: MNHEY and SMNVEV (reference sequence). The V end lost 3 bases, the J end lost 6 bases, and 18 bases lay between the germline ends. CDR3 length: 15 residues.

On this clone itself: One junction end does not reproduce the germline sequence, and a read error may be involved. V and J are TRBV7-7 and TRBJ2-7, with TRBD1 as a possible D gene (6 bases). There are 14 residues in the CDR3. From germline, CDR1 is SSHAT and CDR2 FNYEAQ (reference sequence). The CDR3 is CASSLGLGADEQYF. The CDR3 DNA reads TGTGCTAGCAGCTTAGGGCTGGGGGCGGACGAGCAGTACTTC. The full variable domain, rest sourced from reference TRBV7-7 and TRBJ2-7, is GAGVSQSPRYKVTKRGQDVTLRCDPISSHATLYWYQQALGQGPEFLTYFNYEAQPDKSGLPSDRFSAERPEGSISTLTIQRTEQRDSAMYRCASSLGLGADEQYFGPGTRLTVT.

The chain couples TRBV13 to TRBJ2-1; 12 bases are a match to TRBD2. With 7 bases clipped from V and 2 bases from J, the junction kept 3 bases outside the gene matches. The germline V gene encodes CDR1 PRHDT and CDR2 FYEKMQ (reference sequence). The length of the CDR3 is 15 residues. The CDR3 protein is CASTASGGAYNEQFF. CDR3 DNA: TGTGCCAGCACCGCTAGCGGGGGGGCCTACAATGAGCAGTTCTTC.

V is TRBV7-9 and J is TRBJ2-5, with D tentatively TRBD2 (5 bases). CDR1 is SEHNR, CDR2 FQNEAQ, per germline (reference sequence). Trimming took 2 bases from V and 1 from J, leaving 11 bases between them. The CDR3 extends over 15 amino acids. The CDR3 here is CASSLNQLAQETQYF. Here the CDR3 DNA reads TGTGCCAGCAGCTTAAACCAGCTAGCCCAAGAGACCCAGTACTTC.

This chain joins TRBV5-6 and TRBJ2-1, with D unresolved. Per germline, CDR1 SGHDT and CDR2 YYEEEE. Deletions cut 1 base from V and 9 bases from J, with 8 bases between. The CDR3 is made up of 12 amino acids. CDR3 in DNA: TGTGCCAGCAGCTTGTTCCGGGTTGAGCAGTTCTTC. Translation gives CASSLFRVEQFF.

The chain is built from TRBV9 and TRBJ1-3, with no clear D. There are 15 residues in the CDR3. V was shortened by 4 bases and J by 0 bases, with 11 bases between the two germline ends. Germline values: CDR1 SGDLS, CDR2 YYNGEE. The CDR3 DNA reads as TGTGCCAGCAGCCCCCGTACGACCTCTGGAAACACCATATATTTT. Protein sequence: CASSPRTTSGNTIYF.

Notes on this clone: Different DNA sequences within this sample yield the same CDR3. DNA of the CDR3: TGTGCCAGCAGTTACGGGGGAGGGGGCACAGATACGCAGTATTTT. It is translated as CASSYGGGGTDTQYF. This chain uses TRBV6-5 with TRBJ2-3; TRBD2 matches 7 bases. Trimming cost V 2 bases and J 1 base; bases outside gene matches: 3. CDR1 and CDR2 (germline): MNHEY, SVGAGI. This CDR3 contains 15 residues.

The rearrangement links TRBV13 to TRBJ2-5; unclear D gene. The CDR3 spans 12 residues. Germline V gene data show CDR1 as PRHDT and CDR2 as FYEKMQ (reference sequence). Trimming took off 3 bases at V and 13 bases at J, with 15 bases between the two ends. DNA for the CDR3: TGTGCCAGCAGCTTCGACGGCTCCTTCCTGTACTTC. The encoded protein is CASSFDGSFLYF.

The chain joins TRBV7-8 to TRBJ2-1; possibly TRBD1 for D (5 bases). The CDR3 is 14 amino acids. Germline CDR1 reads SGHVS; CDR2 reads FQNEAQ. V shed 5 bases and J shed 2 bases, with 10 bases lying between them. CDR3: CASSQTGAYNEQFF. CDR3 nucleotide sequence: TGTGCCAGCAGCCAAACAGGCGCCTACAATGAGCAGTTCTTC.

The rearrangement links TRBV30 to TRBJ2-1, with D maybe TRBD2 (6 bases). V was pared by 5 bases and J by 6 bases, with 14 bases between. The CDR3 consists of 13 residues. The germline CDR1 and CDR2 sequences are GTSNPN and SVGIG (reference sequence). The CDR3 spells CAWSGLWLNEQFF. In DNA, the CDR3 is TGTGCCTGGTCGGGACTTTGGCTCAATGAGCAGTTCTTC.

The sample holds one count of this clone. The CDR3 protein is CATSRDRVLYEQYF. The DNA of the CDR3 is TGTGCCACCAGCAGAGACAGGGTGCTTTACGAGCAGTACTTC. V is TRBV15 and J is TRBJ2-7; D might be TRBD1 (5 bases). Germline CDR1 LNHNV, CDR2 YYDKDF (reference sequence). Trimming took off 0 bases at V and 4 bases at J, with 10 bases between the two ends. This CDR3 is 14 amino acids long.

V gene TRBV13 combines with J gene TRBJ1-5; no reliable D call. V was shortened by 6 bases and J by 6 bases, with 9 bases between the two germline ends. This CDR3 spans 12 amino acids. Germline V lookup: CDR1 PRHDT, CDR2 FYEKMQ (reference sequence). CDR3 in DNA: TGTGCCAGCAGGAAAGGGAGTCAGCCCCAGCATTTT. This gives the protein CASRKGSQPQHF. The full variable domain, completed using reference TRBV13 and TRBJ1-5, is AAGVIQSPRHLIKEKRETATLKCYPIPRHDTVYWYQQGPGQDPQFLISFYEKMQSDKGSIPDRFSAQQFSDYHSELNMSSLELGDSALYFCASRKGSQPQHFGDGTRLSIL.

CDR3 DNA: TGTGCCAGCAGTGTAGGTCACATGAACACTGAAGCTTTCTTT. Protein: CASSVGHMNTEAFF. The rearrangement uses TRBV2 and TRBJ1-1; D is undetermined. The CDR3 totals 14 residues. V lost 4 bases and J 0 bases, leaving 9 bases between the germline ends. CDR1 is SNHLY, CDR2 FYNNEI, per germline. Combining the CDR3 with reference TRBV2 and TRBJ1-1 gives the whole variable domain EPEVTQTPSHQVTQMGQEVILRCVPISNHLYFYWYRQILGQKVEFLVSFYNNEISEKSEIFDDQFSVERPDGSNFTLKIRSTKLEDSAMYFCASSVGHMNTEAFFGQGTRLTVV.

Here the CDR3 DNA reads TGTGCCAGTAGTATAGATCGAGAGACTAGCGGGGGCTTTCTCTCCTACGAGCAGTACTTC. Protein product: CASSIDRETSGGFLSYEQYF. The V and J genes are TRBV19 and TRBJ2-7, with 12 bases fitting TRBD2. Germline assignment: CDR1 LNHDA and CDR2 SQIVND (reference sequence). CDR3 size: 20 residues. V lost 0 bases to trimming and J lost 0 bases; unmatched junction nucleotides: 12. The entire variable domain, with the rest obtained from reference TRBV19 and TRBJ2-7, is as follows: DGGITQSPKYLFRKEGQNVTLSCEQNLNHDAMYWYRQDPGQGLRLIYYSQIVNDFQKGDIAEGYSVSREKKESFPLTVTSAQKNPTAFYLCASSIDRETSGGFLSYEQYFGPGTRLTVT.

The chain combines TRBV7-9 with TRBJ2-5; TRBD1 might be the D (5 bases). Between the trimmed V and J ends, which lost 2 bases and 7 bases, there was a span of 20 bases. Germline CDR1 is SEHNR and CDR2 is FQNEAQ (reference sequence). The length of the CDR3 is 16 residues. Here the CDR3 reads CASSLTSGADTWTQYF. In DNA form, the CDR3 reads TGTGCCAGCAGCTTAACGTCTGGGGCAGACACCTGGACCCAGTACTTC.

This chain joins TRBV6-4 and TRBJ2-1, with 9 bases that match TRBD2. Germline CDR1 reads MRHNA; CDR2 reads SNTAGT. This CDR3 comprises 14 residues. After removal of 8 bases from V and 3 bases from J, the junction contained 5 bases not matched to a gene. CDR3 sequence: CASSERGDYNEQFF. CDR3 coding DNA: TGTGCCAGCTCGGAGCGGGGGGACTACAATGAGCAGTTCTTC.